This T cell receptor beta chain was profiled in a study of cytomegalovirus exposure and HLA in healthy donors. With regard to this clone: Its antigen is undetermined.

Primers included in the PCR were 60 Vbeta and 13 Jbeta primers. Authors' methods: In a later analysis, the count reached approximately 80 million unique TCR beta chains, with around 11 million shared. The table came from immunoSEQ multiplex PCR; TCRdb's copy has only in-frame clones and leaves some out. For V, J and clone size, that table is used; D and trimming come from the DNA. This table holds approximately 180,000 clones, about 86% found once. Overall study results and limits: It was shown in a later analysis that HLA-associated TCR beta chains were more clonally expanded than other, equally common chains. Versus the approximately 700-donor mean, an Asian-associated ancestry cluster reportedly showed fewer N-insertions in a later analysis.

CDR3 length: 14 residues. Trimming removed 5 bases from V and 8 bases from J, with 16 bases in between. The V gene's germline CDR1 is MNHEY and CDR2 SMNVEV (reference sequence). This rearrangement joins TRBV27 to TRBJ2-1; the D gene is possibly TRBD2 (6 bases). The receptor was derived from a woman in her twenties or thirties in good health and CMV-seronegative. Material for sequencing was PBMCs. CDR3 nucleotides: TGTGCCAGCAGTCCGACTAGGTGGGCCTATGAGCAGTTCTTC. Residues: CASSPTRWAYEQFF.